This TCR beta chain is drawn from a study of T cell clones after liver transplantation (dated by TCRdb to the late 2010s). The study in broad terms: The samples were obtained from ITN030ST, a randomized trial that attempted immunosuppression withdrawal within 2 years after liver transplantation. Donor-reactive T cell clones were identified using TCRbeta sequencing after a pre-transplant mixed lymphocyte reaction and were then followed in post-transplant blood. As an antigen-independent comparator for donor-reactive sequences, third party-reactive TCRbeta sequences were also identified from pre-transplant MLRs. Of the eight recipients, a few were HCV-positive, while the remaining recipients had been transplanted for non-autoimmune, non-viral indications. The subjects received no induction therapy and were kept on standard immunosuppression until randomization at 12-24 months post-transplant. Tolerance was defined as complete withdrawal of immunosuppression for at least one year without a rise in liver enzymes beyond twice the upper limit of normal. Blood samples were collected pre-transplant, pre-randomization before withdrawal, and post-randomization after either full withdrawal or failed withdrawal. Of the 8 liver transplant recipients making up the studied cohort, 3 were classified as tolerant and 5 as non-tolerant. What the work shows at the level of the full study, not this receptor alone: Without allograft tissue specimens, donor-reactive T cells may have migrated into the graft rather than being deleted. In 5 of 8 subjects, regardless of tolerance or HCV status, circulating donor-reactive CD4 TCRbeta sequences dropped significantly post-transplant. Donor-reactive sequences decreased more than third party-reactive sequences, which suggests partial antigen-specific deletion that was not related to withdrawal success. When repertoire turnover was accounted for, significantly reduced detection of donor-reactive sequences was found in 7 of 8 subjects for CD4 and in 8 of 8 subjects for CD8. Low numbers of available donor cells limited the measurable donor-reactive repertoire in a couple of subjects. Because of small, heterogeneous patient numbers and non-standardized post-transplant time points, the conclusions were only preliminary.

Using immunoSEQ, frozen genomic DNA was subjected to high-throughput TCRbeta CDR3 sequencing, a process that included PCR amplification, mapping, bias correction and internal controls. From the authors' description of their analysis: Only productive rearrangements were retained, with each unique TCRbeta sequence defined by its CDR3 nucleotide sequence together with its V and J gene. For a sequence to be called donor-reactive, it needed a frequency of at least 0.01% and at least 5-fold expansion in CFSE-low cells compared with unstimulated pre-transplant cells. Minimum frequency thresholds were set for each subject on the basis of the unstimulated sample with the lowest template count, so that a detection power of at least 90% was ensured. Jensen-Shannon divergence between the top 1000 TCRbeta sequences post- versus pre-transplant served as the measure of repertoire turnover. Changes in detection of donor-reactive sequences were tested with two-sided Fisher's exact tests. TCRdb obtained this table from immuneACCESS and retained in-frame rearrangements with V and J assigned. These tables miss some clones; where compared with another copy, unresolved V genes account for less than half of the shortfall, and the remainder is unexplained. V and J calls and clone size follow that table, whereas D and trimming were derived from the DNA. This sample has about 120,000 clones in its table, and about nine tenths of those were observed once. The ten top clones hold 0.83% of the sample.

In the case of this clone: Its binding antigen is unknown. The record has no base qualities; no much larger clone is one base away.

Unstimulated PBMCs, after thawing, were stained for CD3, CD4 and CD8 and then FACS-sorted into CD3+CD4+ and CD3+CD8+ populations. All 8 studied subjects were randomized to withdrawal of immunosuppression. The Qiagen DNeasy Blood and Tissue Kit was used for isolation of genomic DNA. The junction shows trimming of 4 bases on V and 1 base on J, plus 20 bases between the germline ends. Its CDR3 holds 17 amino acids, cysteine through phenylalanine. The retained sequence is limited to the CDR3, 51 bases, with the frame set at the first base. From the germline V gene, CDR1 is SGHRS and CDR2 is YFSETQ. This material consisted of CD4+ T cells from blood, taken 12 months after liver transplant. This sequence uses TRBV5-1 and TRBJ2-5, with TRBD2 perhaps the D gene, on 6 matching bases. The TCR sequence derives from a human patient who received a liver transplant. Following a transplant, a fraction of the T cells may be traceable to the graft donor. The DNA sequence is as follows: TGCGCCAGCAGCCCATGGGGAGGTAATCAGGGCCAAGAGACCCAGTACTTC. It codes for CASSPWGGNQGQETQYF. Reference TRBV5-1 and TRBJ2-5 proteins supply the regions before and after the CDR3; the full variable domain is: KAGVTQTPRYLIKTRGQQVTLSCSPISGHRSVSWYQQTPGQGLQFLFEYFSETQRNKGNFPGRFSGRQFSNSRSEMNVSTLELGDSALYLCASSPWGGNQGQETQYFGPGTRLLVL.